This TCR beta chain was documented in a study of shared clonotypes between healthy human individuals. Assay: immunoSEQ multiplex PCR; the TCRdb copy retains only in-frame clones and omits some. The sample gives about 2.3 million clones, 85% to 95% of which show up once; under 0.45% is in the top ten. Germline-derived CDR1 and CDR2 are SQVTM and ANQGSEA. V dropped 6 bases and J dropped 2; count of bases not matched to a gene: 10. The CDR3 length is 14 residues. The clonotype originates from a young man in good health. Some clones in this sample may be carry-over from other donors' samples. Sequenced material: naive CD4+ T cells from PBMCs. Subset defined: CD45RA+ positively selected. The V gene is TRBV29-1, the J gene TRBJ2-7; 7 bases are a match to TRBD2. As DNA, the CDR3 is TGCAGCGTGGGTGGGGCTAGCGGAACCTACGAGCAGTACTTC. Translating gives CSVGGASGTYEQYF.